This T cell receptor beta chain was found in a study of sequential checkpoint blockade in melanoma (dated by TCRdb to about 2019). In the study overall: Using 1:1 randomization, the trial assigned patients either to first-line nivolumab followed by ipilimumab (arm A) or to ipilimumab followed by nivolumab (arm B). Both trial sequences were followed by maintenance nivolumab. General study outcomes and caveats: The response-prediction model combining TCR metrics and mutation burden needs validation in larger, independent patient cohorts.

Concerning this clone itself: Its antigen target is currently unknown. The record has no base qualities; no much larger clone is one base away.

TCRbeta CDR3 regions were immunosequenced from genomic DNA with the immunoSEQ Assay. Prior to high-throughput sequencing, genomic DNA was amplified by bias-controlled multiplex PCR. As for how the authors treated the data: To quantify the absolute abundance of each unique TCRbeta CDR3 region, the sequences were collapsed and filtered. Clonality, defined as 1 minus Pielou's evenness, was calculated using only productive rearrangements. A previously published method was used to identify clones with significantly greater frequencies in on-treatment samples than in baseline samples. TCRdb carries this immuneACCESS record with in-frame sequences only. Its versions omit some clonotypes, under half of them owing to an unresolved V gene in the studies checked, with the rest unexplained. From that table come the V and J calls and clone size; the DNA was used to work out D and trimming. Within this sample are roughly 9,100 clones, with over 85% of them counted one time only. The ten largest clonotypes hold approximately 14% of the sample.

The trim is 6 bases for V and 4 bases for J, with a gap of 18 bases between the germline ends. CDR3 length: 16 amino acids, cysteine to phenylalanine. Only the CDR3 region is kept as DNA, spanning 48 bases read in frame from base 1. Reading the germline V gene gives CDR1 MGHRA and CDR2 YSYEKL. Sample treatment or condition, as interpreted from the label and publication: randomized to nivolumab then ipilimumab (arm A) or the reverse (arm B). None of the patients in the trial had previously been given DNA-damaging chemotherapy. Live CD3+CD8+ cells negative for CD19 and CD56 were sorted from thawed PBMCs on a FACS Aria II flow cytometer. The samples were obtained from melanoma patients enrolled in CheckMate 064, an open-label, randomized phase II trial testing sequential checkpoint blockade. Peripheral blood mononuclear cells were collected by leukapheresis, purified using Ficoll-Paque, and frozen in human serum containing about 10% DMSO. Immediately after sorting, the purity of the sorted blood CD3+CD8+ cells was confirmed to be >95%, and DNA was then extracted.

The V and J segments used are TRBV4-1 and TRBJ1-4; TRBD1 might be the D gene, on 5 matching bases. The TCR was taken from a human donor with melanoma. The material sequenced was CD8+ T cells sorted from blood (inferred from file names), taken from a patient given nivolumab and ipilimumab in sequence. This receptor has the CDR3 CASRATLGGDNEKLFF. The bases read TGCGCCAGCAGAGCTACTTTGGGGGGAGATAATGAAAAACTGTTTTTT.